Listed below are T cell receptor beta chains from one sample, sequenced in a study of CD8 T cells in Susac syndrome. TCRdb fed the immunoSEQ multiplex PCR reads into MiXCR, producing one record per CDR3 protein. The sample gives some 130,000 distinct CDR3 sequences, around 85% of which show up once; roughly 0.5% is in the top ten. Material for sequencing was CD8+ T cells from PBMCs. The source is a human donor with multiple sclerosis. CDR3s include the opening cysteine and the closing phenylalanine or tryptophan. A D gene is named only where the DNA matches it firmly. Rows give clone size only sometimes, using once, few, many, or a class for an expanded clone.

size	V	J	D	DNA	CDR3
NA	TRBV4-1	TRBJ2-2	NA	TGCGCCAGCAGCCAAGACTACTACCGGCTGTTTTTT	CASSQDYYRLFF
NA	TRBV7-9	TRBJ2-1	NA	TGTGCCAGCAGCTTAGAACTAGTCCATGAGCAGTTCTTC	CASSLELVHEQFF
NA	TRBV27	TRBJ2-7	NA	TGTGCCAGCAGGGGGGCGTCGGAGTACGAGCAGTACTTC	CASRGASEYEQYF
once	TRBV2	TRBJ1-2	TRBD1	TGTGCCAGCACATTTGACAGGGGACGTCCTAACTATGGCTACACCTTC	CASTFDRGRPNYGYTF
NA	TRBV2	TRBJ2-3	TRBD2	TGTGCCAGTATGTTTCCGACTAGCGGGAGCACAGATACGCAGTATTTT	CASMFPTSGSTDTQYF
once	TRBV5-1	TRBJ2-5	NA	TGCGCCAGCAGCTTTACAGGGCTGTGGGAGGAGACCCAGTACTTC	CASSFTGLWEETQYF
NA	TRBV7-9	TRBJ2-7	NA	TGTGCCAGCAGCGCGCGGGGTCAACCCTACGAGCAGTACTTC	CASSARGQPYEQYF
NA	TRBV7-9	TRBJ1-1	NA	TGTGCCAGCAGCTTACGGGAGGAAAACACTGAAGCTTTCTTT	CASSLREENTEAFF
NA	TRBV5-5	TRBJ2-1	TRBD1	TGTGCCAGCAGCTTATATCCGGGACAGGGTGACAATGAGCAGTTCTTC	CASSLYPGQGDNEQFF
NA	TRBV10-2	TRBJ1-4	NA	TGCGCCAGCAGTGAGTTTGGGGGGCGTGAAAAACTGTTTTTT	CASSEFGGREKLFF
few	TRBV10-2	TRBJ2-5	NA	TGCGCCAGCAGTCGTCCAGGACGGGAGACCCAGTACTTC	CASSRPGRETQYF
NA	TRBV7-9	TRBJ2-7	TRBD1	TGTGCCAGCAGCCCCCAGCCGGGACAGGGCCCCATGGTGCAGTACTTC	CASSPQPGQGPMVQYF
NA	TRBV20-1	TRBJ2-4	TRBD2	TGCAGTGCTAGAGATAAGGGGAGAGGGAGCGGGGGGGACCGACCAGGGAACATTCAGTACTTC	CSARDKGRGSGGDRPGNIQYF
NA	TRBV2	TRBJ2-5	TRBD1	TGTGCCAGCACCCTACTCCCGACAGGGCAAGAGACCCAGTACTTC	CASTLLPTGQETQYF
NA	TRBV19	TRBJ2-1	NA	TGTGCCAGTAGTATCGGGACTCGCTCCTACAATGAGCAGTTCTTC	CASSIGTRSYNEQFF
NA	TRBV5-1	TRBJ2-1	NA	TGCGCCAGCAGCTTGGTCGGGGTCAATGAGCAGTTCTTC	CASSLVGVNEQFF
NA	TRBV14	TRBJ1-1	NA	TGTGCCAGCAGCCAAGGCTTGCTGGGGATGAACACTGAAGCTTTCTTT	CASSQGLLGMNTEAFF
NA	TRBV30	TRBJ1-1	NA	TGTGCCTGGAGGGGTTTGGCAGTGTACACTGAAGCTTTCTTT	CAWRGLAVYTEAFF
NA	TRBV7-9	TRBJ2-7	TRBD1	TGTGCCAGCAGCTCCTCCAGACGCACGGGACAGCTTCCTTCCTACGAGCAGTACTTC	CASSSSRRTGQLPSYEQYF
NA	TRBV27	TRBJ2-7	TRBD2	TGTGCCAGCAGCCGAACCCTAGCGGGGGGGCCTTCCTACGAGCAGTACTTC	CASSRTLAGGPSYEQYF
NA	TRBV15	TRBJ1-2	NA	TGTGCCACCAGCAGAGAACCCGTGTCGAGCTATGGCTACACCTTC	CATSREPVSSYGYTF
NA	TRBV27	TRBJ2-1	NA	TGTGCCAGCAGTTTATATAATCCCAATGAGCAGTTCTTC	CASSLYNPNEQFF
NA	TRBV5-6	TRBJ1-2	NA	TGTGCCAGCACCGTGGGCGAGGTTTACAACTATGGCTACACCTTC	CASTVGEVYNYGYTF
NA	TRBV29-1	TRBJ2-5	NA	TGCAGCGCGCACCGGGCCACGGAGACCCAGTACTTC	CSAHRATETQYF
NA	TRBV4-1	TRBJ2-3	NA	TGCGCCAGCAGGTTAGGTGGGCGAGGGCCTCGAGATACGCAGTATTTT	CASRLGGRGPRDTQYF
NA	TRBV5-5	TRBJ1-5	TRBD1	TGTGCCAGCAGCCTCAGGACAGGGGGGGTTCAGCCCCAGCATTTT	CASSLRTGGVQPQHF
NA	TRBV19	TRBJ2-1	NA	TGTGCCAGTAGCCAACCCACGTTGGGGTACAATGAGCAGTTCTTC	CASSQPTLGYNEQFF
few	TRBV4-3	TRBJ2-1	TRBD2	TGCGCCAGCAGCCACGGGACTAGCGTTGGCAATGAGCAGTTCTTC	CASSHGTSVGNEQFF
NA	TRBV12-3/TRBV12-4	TRBJ2-1	NA	TGTGCCAGCAGTTCAAGCGGTCAAGTTGGCGATGAGCAGTTCTTC	CASSSSGQVGDEQFF
NA	TRBV19	TRBJ2-2	TRBD1	TGTGCCAGTAGTATGTGGCAGGGGGCCGGGGAGCTGTTTTTT	CASSMWQGAGELFF
few	TRBV2	TRBJ2-1	NA	TGTGCCAGTAAAGCCGGGGGCGCCTACAATGAGCAGTTCTTC	CASKAGGAYNEQFF
NA	TRBV7-9	TRBJ2-1	NA	TGTGCCAGCAGCTTAGCACCGTGGGCCTACAATGAGCAGTTCTTC	CASSLAPWAYNEQFF
NA	TRBV7-9	TRBJ2-1	NA	TGTGCCAGCAGCTGGGGTGGGGGAGACGGGAACTACAATGAGCAGTTCTTC	CASSWGGGDGNYNEQFF
NA	TRBV19	TRBJ2-2	NA	TGTGCCAGTAGTCCGTGGTACACCGGGGAGCTGTTTTTT	CASSPWYTGELFF
NA	TRBV4-1	TRBJ2-7	NA	TGCGCCAGCAGCCAGCGGGACGGGGACTACGAGCAGTACTTC	CASSQRDGDYEQYF
NA	TRBV27	TRBJ2-2	NA	TGTGCCAGCAGTTTAATAGTCGGCGGGGAGCTGTTTTTT	CASSLIVGGELFF
NA	TRBV12-3/TRBV12-4	TRBJ2-1	NA	TGTGCCAGCAGCCTCTTATACGGCGATGAGCAGTTCTTC	CASSLLYGDEQFF
NA	TRBV20-1	TRBJ1-2	TRBD1	TGCAGTGCTAGAGATGACAGGGAGGATGGCTACACCTTC	CSARDDREDGYTF
NA	TRBV2	TRBJ2-1	NA	TGTGCCAGCAGCCCTACAAGCTCCTACAATGAGCAGTTCTTC	CASSPTSSYNEQFF
NA	TRBV6-1	TRBJ2-5	TRBD2	TGTGCCAGCAGAACGGGACTAGCGGAGGGCGTCGGGGAGACCCAGTACTTC	CASRTGLAEGVGETQYF
NA	TRBV3-1	TRBJ2-5	NA	TGTGCCAGCATCGGGGCGTCGGGGACCCAGTACTTC	CASIGASGTQYF
NA	TRBV6-1	TRBJ2-5	NA	TGTGCCAGCAGTCCGGAAGCTGGGGAGACCCAGTACTTC	CASSPEAGETQYF
NA	TRBV25-1	TRBJ2-1	TRBD1	TGTGCCAGCAGTGAAACAGGGGGCAATGAGCAGTTCTTC	CASSETGGNEQFF
few	TRBV6-1	TRBJ1-1	NA	TGTGCCAGCAGTGATGATTGGGGTGCGGACACTGAAGCTTTCTTT	CASSDDWGADTEAFF
NA	TRBV4-1	TRBJ1-5	NA	TGCGCCAGCAGCCAAGTCAGGGCCCCCAACAATCAGCCCCAGCATTTT	CASSQVRAPNNQPQHF
NA	TRBV6-5	TRBJ1-2	TRBD1	TGTGCCAGCAGTTCGTTGACAGGGGTCAAAGAAGACTATGGCTACACCTTC	CASSSLTGVKEDYGYTF
NA	TRBV20-1	TRBJ2-1	TRBD1	TGCAGTGCTAGCCCCGGGACAGAGAATCACAATGAGCAGTTCTTC	CSASPGTENHNEQFF
NA	TRBV5-1	TRBJ1-1	NA	TGCGCCAGCAGCCCCGGCTCTCGGGGTGTGAACACTGAAGCTTTCTTT	CASSPGSRGVNTEAFF
NA	TRBV14	TRBJ1-2	NA	TGTGCCAGCAGCCAAGACAGAGGGACCTTCTTC	CASSQDRGTFF
once	TRBV5-4	TRBJ2-2	TRBD1	TGTGCCAGCAGGACAGGGGGCATGACCGGGGAGCTGTTTTTT	CASRTGGMTGELFF
NA	TRBV6-1	TRBJ1-1	NA	TGTGCCAGCAGTTTGACACTGAACACTGAAGCTTTCTTT	CASSLTLNTEAFF
NA	TRBV7-2	TRBJ1-1	NA	TGTGCCAGCAGCTTAGGCTCCTGGGGCCAAAAGGGGACTGAAGCTTTCTTT	CASSLGSWGQKGTEAFF
NA	TRBV20-1	TRBJ1-3	TRBD1	TGCAGTGCGAGGACAGGGGGCCAGGTAGCTGGAAACACCATATATTTT	CSARTGGQVAGNTIYF
NA	TRBV19	TRBJ1-4	NA	TGTGCCAGTAGTTTCAACTGGGCCCGGGAGGCTAATGAAAAACTGTTTTTT	CASSFNWAREANEKLFF